These T cell receptor beta chains were read from a single sample in a study of OX40 agonist ivuxolimab in advanced cancers. Clones were read by immunoSEQ multiplex PCR, and TCRdb kept only the in-frame ones, dropping some. The data hold more than 30,000 clones, with around 80% observed a single time. The sample consisted of CD4+ or CD8+ T cells sorted from blood, taken in a trial of the OX40 agonist ivuxolimab. Receptors originate from an adult with an advanced solid tumor such as melanoma, head and neck, liver or kidney cancer. The conserved cysteine and the conserved F or W are not part of the CDR3 here.

cdr3_aa v_call
ASSLGQITGELF TRBV27
ASSYAGANVLT TRBV6-5
ASSQKTSGGSSYEQY TRBV4-1
ASSRQLNTEAF TRBV11-2
ASRPTSGGPSGANVLT TRBV7-2
ASSARDGYNYGYT TRBV6-5
ASSQQTPRSTEAF TRBV28
AWSVGGIALSGKQY TRBV30
ACQDELEQF TRBV30
ASSRGAGGLSYEQY TRBV28